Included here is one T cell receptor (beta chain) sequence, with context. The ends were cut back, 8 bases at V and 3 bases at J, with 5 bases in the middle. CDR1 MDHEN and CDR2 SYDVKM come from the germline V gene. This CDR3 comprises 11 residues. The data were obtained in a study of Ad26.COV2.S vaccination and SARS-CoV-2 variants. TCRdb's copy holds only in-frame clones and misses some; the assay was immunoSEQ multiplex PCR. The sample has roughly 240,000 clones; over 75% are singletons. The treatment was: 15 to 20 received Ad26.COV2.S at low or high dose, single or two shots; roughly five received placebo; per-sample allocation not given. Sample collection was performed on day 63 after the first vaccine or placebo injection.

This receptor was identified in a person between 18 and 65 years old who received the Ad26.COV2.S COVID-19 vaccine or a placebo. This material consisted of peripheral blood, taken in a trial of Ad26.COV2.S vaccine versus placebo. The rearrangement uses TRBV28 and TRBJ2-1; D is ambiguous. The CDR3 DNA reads TGTGCCAGCGTCGACTACAATGAGCAGTTCTTC. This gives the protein CASVDYNEQFF.